A single count supports the clone carrying this T cell receptor beta chain. Just one base apart from a much larger clone, this may be a read error. These data originate in a study of T cells after yellow fever vaccination. Overall study context: Some fractions had low cell numbers, and these were prepared with SMART-Seq v4 Ultra Low Input.

Universal primer sites and UMIs were introduced during 5'RACE template-switching synthesis of TCR cDNA. TCRdb recomputed calls from the 5' RACE reads with MiXCR, one row per CDR3 protein. The sample carries tens of thousands of distinct CDR3 sequences, roughly 7.3% recorded once. The germline gives CDR1 MNHEY, CDR2 SVGEGT. This CDR3 spans 16 amino acids. This rearrangement joins TRBV6-2 or TRBV6-3 to TRBJ2-3; 8 bases are a match to TRBD2. The source was CD8+ T cells sorted from PBMCs, collected less than 18 days after the first yellow fever vaccination. The sequence came from a young man who received the YFV17D yellow fever vaccine. CDR3 protein: CGSSHTSGRTTDTQYF. CDR3 coding DNA: TGTGGCAGCAGCCATACTAGCGGAAGAACGACAGATACGCAGTATTTT.